This passage covers 17 T cell receptor beta chains from one sample sequenced in a study of cytomegalovirus exposure and HLA in healthy donors. Amplification used 60 Vbeta primers and 13 Jbeta primers. Profiling relied on immunoSEQ multiplex PCR, and the TCRdb table lists in-frame clones only, not all of them. This table holds roughly 170,000 clones, 82% found once. The material sequenced was PBMCs. These TCRs come from a male donor in good health and CMV-seronegative.

This clone was observed a single time. The rearrangement joins TRBV10-1 to TRBJ2-7; D perhaps matches TRBD2 (5 bases). CDR1 is WNHNN, CDR2 SYGVQD, per germline (reference sequence). V was shortened by 5 bases and J by 0 bases, with 17 bases between the two germline ends. The CDR3 loop spans 16 amino acids. The CDR3 bases are TGCGCCAGCAGTCAAATAGTAGCGTCGAGCTCCTACGAGCAGTACTTC. Translating gives CASSQIVASSSYEQYF.

As concerns this clone: One end of the junction varies from germline; a read error may be responsible. The chain combines TRBV7-9 with TRBJ2-7, with 10 bases that match TRBD1. The CDR3 length is 13 residues. CDR1 is SEHNR and CDR2 is FQNEAQ in the germline V gene (reference sequence). CDR3 DNA sequence: TGTGCCAGCAGGCCTGGGACAGGGGTCGAGCGGTACTTC. Residues: CASRPGTGVERYF.

The gene calls are TRBV27 and TRBJ2-1; TRBD2 is a possible D gene (6 bases). This CDR3 is built from 15 residues. V dropped 2 bases and J dropped 3 bases, with 11 bases sitting between them. The germline gives CDR1 MNHEY, CDR2 SMNVEV (reference sequence). The CDR3 loop reads CASSLRRGDYNEQFF. The CDR3 DNA reads TGTGCCAGCAGTTTAAGGCGGGGAGACTACAATGAGCAGTTCTTC.

DNA for the CDR3: TGTGCCACCAGCAGCCGACCAGGGGTGGCCTACGAGCAGTACTTC. The encoded protein is CATSSRPGVAYEQYF. The V call is TRBV15, the J call TRBJ2-7; possibly TRBD1 for D (6 bases). The CDR3 totals 15 residues. Germline V CDR1 and CDR2: LNHNV, YYDKDF (reference sequence). Trimming took 3 bases from V and 2 from J, leaving 14 bases between them.

This clone turned up a few times. V is TRBV2 and J is TRBJ2-7, with 7 nucleotides matching TRBD2. This CDR3 is built from 16 residues. Germline V gene data show CDR1 as SNHLY and CDR2 as FYNNEI. The V segment lost 7 bases and the J segment 0 bases; nucleotides outside the gene matches: 12. The CDR3 region is CASTAGLPATSYEQYF. The CDR3 region has the DNA TGTGCCAGCACAGCGGGACTCCCGGCAACCTCCTACGAGCAGTACTTC.

The chain is built from TRBV5-1 and TRBJ1-5, with 7 bases aligning to TRBD1. Trimming took 1 base from V and 4 from J; bases not matched to a gene: 5. Per germline, CDR1 SGHRS and CDR2 YFSETQ. The length of the CDR3 is 15 residues. DNA of the CDR3: TGCGCCAGCAGCTTGTTAGGGACAGATAATCAGCCCCAGCATTTT. Translation gives CASSLLGTDNQPQHF.

The gene calls are TRBV5-4 and TRBJ2-1; 7 nucleotides agree with TRBD2. The CDR3 is made up of 16 amino acids. CDR1 SGHNT and CDR2 YYREEE come from the germline V gene (reference sequence). Trimming at V came to 4 bases and at J to 0 bases, leaving 7 bases not matched to a gene. CDR3: CASSPTSIYSYNEQFF. In nucleotides, the CDR3 is TGTGCCAGCAGCCCGACTAGCATTTACTCCTACAATGAGCAGTTCTTC.

The chain employs TRBV6-1 and TRBJ1-4; D uncertain. Between the trimmed V and J ends, which lost 3 bases and 6 bases, there was a span of 8 bases. CDR3 length equals 13 residues. Germline assignment: CDR1 MNHNS and CDR2 SASEGT. The CDR3 nucleotides read TGTGCCAGCAGTGATAGTACAGATGAAAAACTGTTTTTT. Amino acids: CASSDSTDEKLFF.

The rearrangement links TRBV29-1 to TRBJ2-7, with D possibly TRBD1 on 6 matching bases. Trimming pared 3 bases from V and 6 bases from J, leaving 24 bases between. CDR3 length: 16 residues. Germline V gives CDR1 SQVTM, CDR2 ANQGSEA. CDR3 sequence (DNA): TGCAGCGTTGAGTTGGTGGGGGCCCAGGCGGATGGCGAGCAGTACTTC. This sequence encodes CSVELVGAQADGEQYF.

The chain recombines TRBV28 with TRBJ1-1; D may be TRBD1 (5 bases). Germline V gene lookup returns CDR1 MDHEN and CDR2 SYDVKM. CDR3 length equals 15 residues. The V and J ends lost 3 bases and 1 base respectively, with 12 bases between them. CDR3 DNA: TGTGCCAGCAGTTTCCCCGGGGGGGAGAACACTGAAGCTTTCTTT. Its protein product is CASSFPGGENTEAFF.

This clone was counted between two and nine times. The V call is TRBV5-1, the J call TRBJ2-5, with D possibly being TRBD1 (6 bases). The V and J ends lost 0 bases and 4 bases respectively, with 13 bases between them. The CDR3 is 15 residues long. Germline V gene data show CDR1 as SGHRS and CDR2 as YFSETQ. The CDR3 sequence: CASSLGQAGLETQYF. For the CDR3, the DNA is TGCGCCAGCAGCTTGGGACAGGCCGGGTTAGAGACCCAGTACTTC.

This sequence joins TRBV6-5 and TRBJ1-6, with D perhaps matching TRBD1 (5 bases). The V gene lost 6 bases and the J gene lost 7 bases, with 10 bases spanning the gap. Germline V lookup: CDR1 MNHEY, CDR2 SVGAGI. The CDR3 covers 13 residues. CDR3 DNA sequence: TGTGCCAGCAGCCCCGGGGGAAATTCACCCCTCCACTTT. Protein: CASSPGGNSPLHF.

The rearrangement links TRBV2 to TRBJ2-1, with 7 positions matching TRBD1. Unmatched junction bases numbered 6, after V lost 4 bases and J lost 9 bases. The CDR3 has 13 residues. Germline V lookup: CDR1 SNHLY, CDR2 FYNNEI. CDR3 DNA: TGTGCCAGCAGTGTTGGTTGGGACAGTGAGCAGTTCTTC. Residues: CASSVGWDSEQFF.

The gene calls are TRBV11-2 and TRBJ2-1; 9 bases are shared with TRBD2. This CDR3 region has 16 residues. Germline V lookup: CDR1 SGHAT, CDR2 FQNNGV. V was pared by 0 bases and J by 4 bases, with 4 bases of the junction left unmatched. CDR3 in DNA: TGTGCCAGCAGCTTAGATTTGCGGGGGGGATACAATGAGCAGTTCTTC. The encoded protein is CASSLDLRGGYNEQFF.

This rearrangement joins TRBV7-9 to TRBJ1-2; tentatively, D is TRBD1 (5 bases). Germline V gene sequence: CDR1 SEHNR, CDR2 FQNEAQ (reference sequence). The length of the CDR3 is 15 residues. Trimming took off 1 base at V and 8 bases at J, with 17 bases between the two ends. The CDR3 DNA is TGTGCCAGCAGCTTAGAACTCGGGACTCTTGGAGGCTACACCTTC. Its translation: CASSLELGTLGGYTF.

The chain recombines TRBV18 with TRBJ1-2; 9 bases map to TRBD1. The CDR3 totals 15 residues. V trimming: 2 bases; J trimming: 8 bases; junction bases outside the gene matches: 9. Germline assignment: CDR1 KGHSH and CDR2 LQKENI. The CDR3 spells CASSPTGGAEAGYTF. The CDR3 region has the DNA TGTGCCAGCTCACCAACAGGGGGCGCGGAGGCCGGCTACACCTTC.

The genes are TRBV6-1 and TRBJ2-7; 8 bases map to TRBD2. The germline V gene has CDR1 MNHNS and CDR2 SASEGT. The CDR3 extends over 13 amino acids. With 6 bases clipped from V and 2 bases from J, the junction kept 3 bases outside the gene matches. The CDR3 sequence is CASSRAGAYEQYF. The CDR3 coding sequence is TGTGCCAGCAGCAGAGCGGGAGCCTACGAGCAGTACTTC.